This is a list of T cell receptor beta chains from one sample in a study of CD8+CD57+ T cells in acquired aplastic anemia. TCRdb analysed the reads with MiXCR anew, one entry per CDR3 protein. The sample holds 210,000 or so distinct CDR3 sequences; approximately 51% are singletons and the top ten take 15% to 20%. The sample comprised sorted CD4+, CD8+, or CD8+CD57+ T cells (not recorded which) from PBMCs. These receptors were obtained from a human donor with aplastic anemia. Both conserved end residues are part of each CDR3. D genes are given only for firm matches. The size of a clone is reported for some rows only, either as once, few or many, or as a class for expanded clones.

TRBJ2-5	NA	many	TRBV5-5	TGTGCCAGCAAAAGGGAGGAAGCCTCCCCAACCCAGTACTTC	CASKREEASPTQYF
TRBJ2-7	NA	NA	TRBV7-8	TGTGCCAGCAGCTTTGACAGTGGCTACGAGCAGTACTTC	CASSFDSGYEQYF
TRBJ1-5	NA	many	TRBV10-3	TGTGCCATCAGTGGCGGAGATGGCAATCAGCCCCAGCATTTT	CAISGGDGNQPQHF
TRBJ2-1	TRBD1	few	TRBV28	TGTGCCAGCACCTCCCCAAGCGGCACAGGGGGTAATGAGCAGTTCTTC	CASTSPSGTGGNEQFF
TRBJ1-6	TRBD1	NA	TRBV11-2	TGTGCCAGCAGCTTAGGTCTACAGGGGGCTTTACATTCACCCCTCCACTTT	CASSLGLQGALHSPLHF
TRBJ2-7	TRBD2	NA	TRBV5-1	TGCGCAAGCGGGTTAGCGGGGGCCAATGAGCAGTACTTC	CASGLAGANEQYF
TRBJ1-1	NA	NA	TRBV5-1	TGCGCCAGCAGAACGCAGGGAGGTAACACTGAAGCTTTCTTT	CASRTQGGNTEAFF
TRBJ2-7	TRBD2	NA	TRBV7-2	TGTGCCAGCAGCCCCTGGGGGGGAACCTACGAGCAGTACTTC	CASSPWGGTYEQYF
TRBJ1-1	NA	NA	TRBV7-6	TGTGCCAGCAGCTCAGACATCACGGAAAACACTGAAGCTTTCTTT	CASSSDITENTEAFF
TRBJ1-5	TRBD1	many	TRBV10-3	TGTGCCATCAGTGAGTCGACAGGGCATCAGCCCCAGCATTTT	CAISESTGHQPQHF
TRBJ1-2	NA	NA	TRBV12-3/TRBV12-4	TGTGCCAGCAGTTTGGAGGCCTATGGCTACACCTTC	CASSLEAYGYTF
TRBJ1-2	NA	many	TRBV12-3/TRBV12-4	TGTGCCAGCAGTCCCAGCGCCAACAGGGTTGGCTACACCTTC	CASSPSANRVGYTF
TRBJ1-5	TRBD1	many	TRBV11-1	TGTGCCAGCAGTTGTAACGACGGGACAGGGAAAAAGGGCAATCAGCCCCAGCATTTT	CASSCNDGTGKKGNQPQHF
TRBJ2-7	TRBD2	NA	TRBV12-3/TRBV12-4	TGTGCCAGCACGTGGGGGGAGGGTCCTGGGTACTTC	CASTWGEGPGYF
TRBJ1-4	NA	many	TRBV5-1	TGCGCCAGCAGCTTAGGGCCTTCAACTAATGAAAAACTGTTTTTT	CASSLGPSTNEKLFF
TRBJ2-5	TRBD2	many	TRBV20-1	TGCAGTGCCACCGGGACTAGCGGGGGGGCCCAGTACTTC	CSATGTSGGAQYF
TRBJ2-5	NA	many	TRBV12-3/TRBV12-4	TGTGCCAGCAGTTTCGCTGGACCTCAAGAGACCCAGTACTTC	CASSFAGPQETQYF
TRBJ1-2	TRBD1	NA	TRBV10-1	TGCGCCAGCAGTGAGTCGCGGACAGGGCAAGGGTATGGCTACACCTTC	CASSESRTGQGYGYTF
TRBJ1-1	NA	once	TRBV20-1	TGCAGTGCTAGAGCTTCAACCGACAAGTACACTGAAGCTTTCTTT	CSARASTDKYTEAFF
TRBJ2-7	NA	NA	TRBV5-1	TGCGCCAGCAGCCGGGACCACTCCTACGAGCAGTACTTC	CASSRDHSYEQYF
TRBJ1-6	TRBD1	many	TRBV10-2	TGCGCCAGCAGAAGGACAGGGATGAATTCACCCCTCCACTTT	CASRRTGMNSPLHF
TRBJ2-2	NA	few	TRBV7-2	TGTGCCAGCAGCCAAGAACCCCTTGGACGGGGGACGGGGACCGGGGAGCTGTTTTTT	CASSQEPLGRGTGTGELFF
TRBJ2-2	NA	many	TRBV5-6	TGTGCCAGCAGCTTGGTTGAGGGGTCAGGGGAGCTGTTTTTT	CASSLVEGSGELFF
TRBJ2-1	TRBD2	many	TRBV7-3	TGTGCCAGCAGCCAAAGAGAGCGGATAGGCGGGGGGGAGGCCAATGAGCAGTTCTTC	CASSQRERIGGGEANEQFF
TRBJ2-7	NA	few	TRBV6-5	TGTGCCAGCAGTAGCCGCGGCCCCTACGAGCAGTACTTC	CASSSRGPYEQYF
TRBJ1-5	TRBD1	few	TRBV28	TGTGCCAGCAGCCGAGTGACAGGGAGAAATCAGCCCCAGCATTTT	CASSRVTGRNQPQHF
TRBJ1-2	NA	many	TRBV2	TGTGCCAGCAGATCCCAGCCGGTACTTAACTATGGCTACACCTTC	CASRSQPVLNYGYTF
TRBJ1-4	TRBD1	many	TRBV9	TGTGCCAGCAGCTTTAGCGGGACAGGCCTGGAAAAACTGTTTTTT	CASSFSGTGLEKLFF
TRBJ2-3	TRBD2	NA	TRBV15	TGTGCCACCAGCAGAGATAGCGGGGGGGCTAGCACAGATACGCAGTATTTT	CATSRDSGGASTDTQYF